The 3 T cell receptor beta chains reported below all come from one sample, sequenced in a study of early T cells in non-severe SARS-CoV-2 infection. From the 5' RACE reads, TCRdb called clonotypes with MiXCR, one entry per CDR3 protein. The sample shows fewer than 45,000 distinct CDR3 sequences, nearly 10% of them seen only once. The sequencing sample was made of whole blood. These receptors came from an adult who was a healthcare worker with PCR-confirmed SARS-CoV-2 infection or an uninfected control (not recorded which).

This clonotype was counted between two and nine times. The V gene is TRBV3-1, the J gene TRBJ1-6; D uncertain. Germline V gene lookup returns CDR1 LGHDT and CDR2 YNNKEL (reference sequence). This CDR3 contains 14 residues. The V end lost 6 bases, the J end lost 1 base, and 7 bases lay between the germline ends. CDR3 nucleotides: TGTGCCAGCAGACCACAGTCCTATAATTCACCCCTCCACTTT. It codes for CASRPQSYNSPLHF.

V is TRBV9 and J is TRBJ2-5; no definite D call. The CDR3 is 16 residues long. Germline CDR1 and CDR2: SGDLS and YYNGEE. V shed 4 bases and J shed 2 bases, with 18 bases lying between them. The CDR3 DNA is TGTGCCAGCAGCTCAGGCGTCAGAGAAAGACAAGAGACCCAGTACTTC. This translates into CASSSGVRERQETQYF.

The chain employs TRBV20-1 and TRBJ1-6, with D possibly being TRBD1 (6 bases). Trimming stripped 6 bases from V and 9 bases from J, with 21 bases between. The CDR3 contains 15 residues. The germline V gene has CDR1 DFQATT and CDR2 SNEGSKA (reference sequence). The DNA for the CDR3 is TGCAGTGCCTCCACCGGGGGGGGCATCGGTTCACCCCTCCACTTT. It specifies CSASTGGGIGSPLHF.